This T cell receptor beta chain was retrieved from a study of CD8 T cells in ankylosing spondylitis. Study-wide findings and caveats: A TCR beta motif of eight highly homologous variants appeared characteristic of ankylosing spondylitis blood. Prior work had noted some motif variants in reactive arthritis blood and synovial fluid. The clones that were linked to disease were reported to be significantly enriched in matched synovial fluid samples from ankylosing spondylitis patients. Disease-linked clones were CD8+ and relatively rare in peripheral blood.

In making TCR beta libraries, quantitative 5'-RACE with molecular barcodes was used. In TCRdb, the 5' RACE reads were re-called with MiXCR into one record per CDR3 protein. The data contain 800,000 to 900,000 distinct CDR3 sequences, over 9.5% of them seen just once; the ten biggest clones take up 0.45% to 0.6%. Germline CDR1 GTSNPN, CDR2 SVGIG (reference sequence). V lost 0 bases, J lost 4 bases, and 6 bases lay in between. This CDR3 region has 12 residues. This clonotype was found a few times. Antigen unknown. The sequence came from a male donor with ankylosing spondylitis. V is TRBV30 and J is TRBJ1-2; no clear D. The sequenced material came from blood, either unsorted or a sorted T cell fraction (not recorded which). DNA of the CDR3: TGTGCCTGGAGTGTGAATGTCTATGGCTACACCTTC. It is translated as CAWSVNVYGYTF.